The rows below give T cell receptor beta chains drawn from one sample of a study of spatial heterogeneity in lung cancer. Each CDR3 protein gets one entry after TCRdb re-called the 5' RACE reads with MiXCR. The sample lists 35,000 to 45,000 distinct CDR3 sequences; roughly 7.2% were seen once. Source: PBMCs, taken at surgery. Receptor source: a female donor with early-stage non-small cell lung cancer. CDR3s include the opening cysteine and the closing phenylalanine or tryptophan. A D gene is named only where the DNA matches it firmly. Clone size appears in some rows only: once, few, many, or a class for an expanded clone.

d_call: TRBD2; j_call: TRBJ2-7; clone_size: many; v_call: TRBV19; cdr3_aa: CASSLGLAVTYEQYF; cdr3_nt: TGTGCCAGTAGTCTGGGACTAGCGGTAACCTACGAGCAGTACTTC
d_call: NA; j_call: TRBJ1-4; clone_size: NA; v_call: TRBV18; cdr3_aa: CASSPQSGANEKLFF; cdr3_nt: TGTGCCAGCTCACCACAGTCAGGGGCTAATGAAAAACTGTTTTTT
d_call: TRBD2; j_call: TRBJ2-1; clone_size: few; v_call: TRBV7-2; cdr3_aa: CASSLNAGGSGSIF; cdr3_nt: TGTGCCAGCAGCTTAAACGCAGGGGGTAGCGGGAGTATCTTC
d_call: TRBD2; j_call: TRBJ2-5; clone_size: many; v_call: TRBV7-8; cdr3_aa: CASSLKRLAGGETQYF; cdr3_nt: TGTGCCAGCAGCTTAAAACGGCTAGCGGGAGGAGAGACCCAGTACTTC
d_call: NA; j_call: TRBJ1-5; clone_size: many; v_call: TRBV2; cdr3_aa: CASSVVMNQPQHF; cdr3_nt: TGTGCCAGCAGTGTTGTCATGAATCAGCCCCAGCATTTT
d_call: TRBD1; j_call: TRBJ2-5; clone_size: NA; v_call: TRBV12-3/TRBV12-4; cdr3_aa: CASSDRGRETQYF; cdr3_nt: TGTGCCAGCAGTGACAGGGGAAGGGAGACCCAGTACTTC
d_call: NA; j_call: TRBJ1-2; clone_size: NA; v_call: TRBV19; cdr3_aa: CASRPDWDYGYTF; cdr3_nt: TGTGCCAGTAGGCCGGACTGGGACTATGGCTACACCTTC
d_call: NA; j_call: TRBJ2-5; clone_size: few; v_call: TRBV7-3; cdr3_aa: CASSLSRAETQYF; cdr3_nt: TGTGCCAGCAGCTTAAGCAGGGCAGAGACCCAGTACTTC
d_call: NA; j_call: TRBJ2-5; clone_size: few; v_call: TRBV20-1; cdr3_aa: CSASLGEETQYF; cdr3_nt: TGCAGTGCTAGTCTGGGGGAAGAGACCCAGTACTTC
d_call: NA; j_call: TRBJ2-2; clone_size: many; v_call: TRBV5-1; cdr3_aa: CASSHSSGPNTGELFF; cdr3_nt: TGCGCCAGCAGCCATAGTAGCGGACCGAACACCGGGGAGCTGTTTTTT
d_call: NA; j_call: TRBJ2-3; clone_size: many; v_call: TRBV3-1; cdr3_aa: CASSQADSSYTDTQYF; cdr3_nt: TGTGCCAGCAGCCAGGCGGACTCCTCTTACACAGATACGCAGTATTTT
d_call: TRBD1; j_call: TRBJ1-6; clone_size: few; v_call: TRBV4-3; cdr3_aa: CASSQDPSQGASNNSPLHF; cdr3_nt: TGCGCCAGCAGCCAAGATCCTTCACAGGGGGCCTCAAATAATTCACCCCTCCACTTT
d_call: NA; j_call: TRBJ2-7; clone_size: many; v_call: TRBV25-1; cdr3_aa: CASSALGRGPGYEQYF; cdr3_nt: TGTGCCAGCAGTGCGTTGGGCCGGGGGCCAGGATACGAGCAGTACTTC
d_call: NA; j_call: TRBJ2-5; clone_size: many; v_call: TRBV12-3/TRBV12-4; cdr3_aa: CASRGRPIQETQYF; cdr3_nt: TGTGCCAGCAGAGGGAGGCCCATCCAAGAGACCCAGTACTTC
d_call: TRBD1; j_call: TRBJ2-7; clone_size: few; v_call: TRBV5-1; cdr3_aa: CASSFSGQAYEQYF; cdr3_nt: TGCGCCAGCAGCTTCTCCGGACAGGCCTACGAGCAGTACTTC
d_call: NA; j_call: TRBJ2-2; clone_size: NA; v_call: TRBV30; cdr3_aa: CAARRVSTGELFF; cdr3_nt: TGTGCCGCACGCCGAGTCTCCACCGGGGAGCTGTTTTTT